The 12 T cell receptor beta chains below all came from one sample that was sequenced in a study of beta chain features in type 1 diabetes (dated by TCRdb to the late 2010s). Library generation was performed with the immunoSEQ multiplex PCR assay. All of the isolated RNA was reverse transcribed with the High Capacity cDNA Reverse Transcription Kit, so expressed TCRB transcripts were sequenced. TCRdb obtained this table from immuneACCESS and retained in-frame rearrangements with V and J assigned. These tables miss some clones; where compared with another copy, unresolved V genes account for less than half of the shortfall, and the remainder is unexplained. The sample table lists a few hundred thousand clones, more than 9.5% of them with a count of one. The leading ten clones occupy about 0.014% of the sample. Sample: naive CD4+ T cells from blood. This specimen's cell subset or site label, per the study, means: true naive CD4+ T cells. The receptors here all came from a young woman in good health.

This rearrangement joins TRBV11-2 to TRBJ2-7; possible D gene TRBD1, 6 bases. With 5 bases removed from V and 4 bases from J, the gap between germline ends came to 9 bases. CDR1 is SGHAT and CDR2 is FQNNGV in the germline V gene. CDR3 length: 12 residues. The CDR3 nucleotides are TGTGCCAGCAGCCTGAGGGGGTACGAGCAGTACTTC. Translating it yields CASSLRGYEQYF.

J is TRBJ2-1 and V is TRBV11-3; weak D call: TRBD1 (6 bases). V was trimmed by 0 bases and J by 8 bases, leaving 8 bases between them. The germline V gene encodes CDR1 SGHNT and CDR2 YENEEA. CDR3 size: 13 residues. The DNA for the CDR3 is TGTGCCAGCAGCTTAGAACAGGGCGATGAGCAGTTCTTC. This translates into CASSLEQGDEQFF. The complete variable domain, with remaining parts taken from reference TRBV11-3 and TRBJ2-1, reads EAGVVQSPRYKIIEKKQPVAFWCNPISGHNTLYWYLQNLGQGPELLIRYENEEAVDDSQLPKDRFSAERLKGVDSTLKIQPAELGDSAVYLCASSLEQGDEQFFGPGTRLTVL.

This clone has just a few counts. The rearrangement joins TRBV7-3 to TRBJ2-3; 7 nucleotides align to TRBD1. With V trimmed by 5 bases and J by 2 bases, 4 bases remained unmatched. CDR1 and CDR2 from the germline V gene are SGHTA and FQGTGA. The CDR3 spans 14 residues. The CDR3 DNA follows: TGTGCCAGCAGCCGACAGGGCCTCACAGATACGCAGTATTTT. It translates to CASSRQGLTDTQYF. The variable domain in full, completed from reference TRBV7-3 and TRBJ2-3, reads GAGVSQTPSNKVTEKGKYVELRCDPISGHTALYWYRQSLGQGPEFLIYFQGTGAADDSGLPNDRFFAVRPEGSVSTLKIQRTERGDSAVYLCASSRQGLTDTQYFGPGTRLTVL.

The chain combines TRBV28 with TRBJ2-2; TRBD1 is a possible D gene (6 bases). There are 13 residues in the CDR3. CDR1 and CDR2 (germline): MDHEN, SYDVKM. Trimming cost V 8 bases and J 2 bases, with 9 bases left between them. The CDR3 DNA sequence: TGTGCCAGCGGGACATCTAACACCGGGGAGCTGTTTTTT. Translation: CASGTSNTGELFF.

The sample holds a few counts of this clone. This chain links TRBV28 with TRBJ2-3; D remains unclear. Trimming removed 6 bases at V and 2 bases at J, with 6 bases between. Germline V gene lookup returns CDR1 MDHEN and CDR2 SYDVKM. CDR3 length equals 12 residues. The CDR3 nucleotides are TGTGCCAGCAGGGCTGCCACAGATACGCAGTATTTT. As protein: CASRAATDTQYF.

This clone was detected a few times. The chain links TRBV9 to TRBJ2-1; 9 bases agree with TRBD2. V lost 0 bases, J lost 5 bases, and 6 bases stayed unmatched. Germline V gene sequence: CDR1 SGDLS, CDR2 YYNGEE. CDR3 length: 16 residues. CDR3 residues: CASSVAAGLANNEQFF. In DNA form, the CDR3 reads TGTGCCAGCAGCGTAGCCGCGGGACTAGCTAACAATGAGCAGTTCTTC.

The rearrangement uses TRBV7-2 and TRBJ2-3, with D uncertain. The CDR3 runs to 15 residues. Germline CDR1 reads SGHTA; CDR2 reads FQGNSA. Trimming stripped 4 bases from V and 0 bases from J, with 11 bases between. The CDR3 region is CASSSGALSTDTQYF. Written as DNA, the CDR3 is TGTGCCAGCAGCTCCGGAGCGCTTAGCACAGATACGCAGTATTTT.

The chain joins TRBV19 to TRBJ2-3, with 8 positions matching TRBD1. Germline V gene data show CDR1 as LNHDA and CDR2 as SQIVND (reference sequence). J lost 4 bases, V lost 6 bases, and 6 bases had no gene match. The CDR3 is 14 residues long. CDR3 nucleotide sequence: TGTGCCAGTAGCCAGGGGGCTGAGGCAGATACGCAGTATTTT. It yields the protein CASSQGAEADTQYF.

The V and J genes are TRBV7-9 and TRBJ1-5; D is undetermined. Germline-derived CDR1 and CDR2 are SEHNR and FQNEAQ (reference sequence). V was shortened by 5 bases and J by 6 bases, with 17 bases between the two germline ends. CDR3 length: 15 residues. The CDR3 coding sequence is TGTGCCAGCAGCGTAGGATGGGTTGAGGGTCAGCCCCAGCATTTT. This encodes CASSVGWVEGQPQHF. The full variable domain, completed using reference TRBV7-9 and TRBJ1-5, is DTGVSQNPRHKITKRGQNVTFRCDPISEHNRLYWYRQTLGQGPEFLTYFQNEAQLEKSRLLSDRFSAERPKGSFSTLEIQRTEQGDSAMYLCASSVGWVEGQPQHFGDGTRLSIL.

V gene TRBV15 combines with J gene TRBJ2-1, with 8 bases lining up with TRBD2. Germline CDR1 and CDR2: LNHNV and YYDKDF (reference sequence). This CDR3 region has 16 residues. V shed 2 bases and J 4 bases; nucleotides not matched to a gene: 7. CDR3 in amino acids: CATSRLELAVYNEQFF. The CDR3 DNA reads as TGTGCCACCAGCAGACTTGAACTAGCGGTATACAATGAGCAGTTCTTC.

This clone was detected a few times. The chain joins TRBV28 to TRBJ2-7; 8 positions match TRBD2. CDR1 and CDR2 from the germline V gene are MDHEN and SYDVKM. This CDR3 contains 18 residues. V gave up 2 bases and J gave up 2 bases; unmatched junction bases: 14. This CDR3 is CASSLTRSGGRRTYEQYF. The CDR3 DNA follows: TGTGCCAGCAGTTTAACGCGGTCGGGCGGGAGGAGAACCTACGAGCAGTACTTC.

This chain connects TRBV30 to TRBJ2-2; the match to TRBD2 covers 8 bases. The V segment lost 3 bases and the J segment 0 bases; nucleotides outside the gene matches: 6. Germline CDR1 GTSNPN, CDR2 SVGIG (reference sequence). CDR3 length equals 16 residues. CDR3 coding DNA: TGTGCCTGGAGGAGGAGCGGGAGCGCGAACACCGGGGAGCTGTTTTTT. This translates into CAWRRSGSANTGELFF.